This T cell receptor (beta chain) was documented in a study of OX40 agonist ivuxolimab in advanced cancers. CDR1 is SGDLS and CDR2 is YYNGEE in the germline V gene. V trimming: 0 bases; J trimming: 10 bases; junction bases outside the gene matches: 6. The CDR3 consists of 15 residues. The data were produced by immunoSEQ multiplex PCR, yet TCRdb's version contains in-frame clones alone and is incomplete. The data contain tens of thousands of clones, 70% to 85% of them singletons. Sampling of blood occurred at baseline, cycle 4 day 1, and cycle 7 day 1. Findings of the study overall: Clonal expansion was among the lowest in partial responders at 0.1-3.0 mg/kg, especially CD8+. Expanded clones were, on average, more numerous among CD8+ T cells than CD4+.

Details on this clone: Its specificity is unknown.

The receptor was isolated from an adult with an advanced solid tumor such as melanoma, head and neck, liver or kidney cancer. This chain uses TRBV9 with TRBJ2-1; 11 bases agree with TRBD2. The sequencing used CD4+ or CD8+ T cells sorted from blood, collected in a trial of the OX40 agonist ivuxolimab. CDR3 sequence: CASSVGGLAGQEQFF. For the CDR3, the DNA is TGTGCCAGCAGCGTAGGCGGACTAGCGGGCCAGGAGCAGTTCTTC.